This TCR beta chain appears in the sequencing data of a study of blood T cell repertoires in COVID-19. Study at large: Nucleic acid was either cDNA or gDNA, and it came from T cells, B-cell-depleted T cells, or PBMCs.

Categorization into cohorts depended on clinical history that participants reported. Assay used: immunoSEQ multiplex PCR; TCRdb lists only in-frame clones, some missing. The top ten hold about 0.95% of the sample, which has 200,000 to 300,000 clones, over 80% seen once. This clonotype was sampled from a man aged 50-59 years who had been exposed to COVID-19. Sequencing used PBMCs or T cells enriched from blood (not recorded which).

The CDR3 spells CASKRGGDNTEAFF. CDR3 nucleotide sequence: TGTGCCAGTAAAAGGGGAGGGGATAACACTGAAGCTTTCTTT. V gene TRBV27 combines with J gene TRBJ1-1; D might be TRBD1 (5 bases). V lost 9 bases and J 2 bases, leaving 16 bases between the germline ends. The germline gives CDR1 MNHEY, CDR2 SMNVEV (reference sequence). This CDR3 region has 14 residues.